This T cell receptor (beta chain) was identified during a study of T cells in Graves' hyperthyroidism and ophthalmopathy. The wider study: Pretreatment peripheral blood was obtained at initial diagnosis.

This clonotype occurred a few times. The antigen remains undetermined. The CDR3 regions of TCR beta were amplified from RNA transcripts. First-round RT-PCR targeting the TCR CDR3 was performed with the HTBI primer set. TCRdb reprocessed the multiplex PCR reads via MiXCR and lists one record per CDR3 protein. The data hold roughly 510,000 distinct CDR3 sequences, with less than 25% observed a single time. The CDR3 consists of 15 residues. Trimming removed 2 bases at V and 4 bases at J, with 15 bases between. Germline CDR1 is DFQATT and CDR2 is SNEGSKA (reference sequence). Notes on the study in general: Clonotypes that were expanded in thyroid above 0.001 mostly appeared in blood too.

This TCR was recovered from a man aged 18-30 years with Graves' hyperthyroidism. The genes are TRBV20-1 and TRBJ1-5; no definite D call. Sample: blood. The CDR3 coding sequence is TGCAGTGCTAGAATTTCCGTTGGGGTGAATCAGCCCCAGCATTTT. This sequence encodes CSARISVGVNQPQHF.